These 23 T cell receptor beta chains originate from one sample sequenced in a study of STAT3 mutations in large granular lymphocyte leukemia. General study results and limits: In T-cell large granular lymphocyte leukemia, about half of patients showed multiple immunodominant subclonotypes.

Some clones are missing from TCRdb's copy, which holds only in-frame ones; the method was immunoSEQ multiplex PCR. In the table there are several thousand clones, under 95% of which are singletons. Their antigens are not known. The sequencing input was peripheral blood mononuclear cells. The receptors shown here come from a man between 60 and 75 years old with T-cell large granular lymphocyte leukemia. Some clones in this sample may be carry-over from other donors' samples.

This clone was detected a few times. The V call is TRBV4-2, the J call TRBJ1-5; a weak D match, TRBD1 (5 bases). The germline V and J ends were trimmed by 3 bases and 7 bases, with 13 bases remaining between them. The CDR3 covers 14 residues. Germline assignment: CDR1 LGHNA and CDR2 YNFKEQ. In DNA form, the CDR3 reads TGTGCCAGCAGCCACGCGGGGGTGATACAGCCCCAGCATTTT. Amino acids: CASSHAGVIQPQHF.

This chain uses TRBV5-1 with TRBJ2-2; TRBD1 is a possible D gene (5 bases). Trimming left V 1 base short and J 5 bases short, with 12 bases between. Germline CDR1 SGHRS, CDR2 YFSETQ. The CDR3 consists of 15 residues. In DNA form, the CDR3 reads TGCGCCAGCAGCTTGTGGGCAGGGTGGACCGGGGAGCTGTTTTTT. As protein: CASSLWAGWTGELFF.

The rearrangement links TRBV6-6 to TRBJ2-3; D is perhaps TRBD2 (7 bases). The CDR3 is 15 amino acids. Germline V gene sequence: CDR1 MNHNY, CDR2 SVGAGI (reference sequence). Trimming left V 10 bases short and J 4 bases short, with 21 bases between. CDR3 loop: CAISTRGRESDTQYF. The CDR3 DNA follows: TGTGCCATCTCTACGAGGGGGAGGGAGTCAGATACGCAGTATTTT.

The rearrangement uses TRBV11-2 and TRBJ2-5, with TRBD2 matching 10 bases. CDR3 length: 16 amino acids. Germline lookup yields CDR1 SGHAT and CDR2 FQNNGV. The J segment lost 2 bases and the V segment lost 5 bases, leaving 8 bases of the junction unmatched. The CDR3 spells CASSPQGLAPQETQYF. Written as DNA, the CDR3 is TGTGCCAGCAGCCCCCAGGGACTAGCGCCTCAAGAGACCCAGTACTTC.

The chain carries TRBV6-6 and TRBJ1-5; D is perhaps TRBD1 (5 bases). This CDR3 is 14 amino acids long. Germline lookup yields CDR1 MNHNY and CDR2 SVGAGI (reference sequence). Trimming cost V 6 bases and J 7 bases, with 16 bases left between them. CDR3 DNA: TGTGCCAGCAGGGACGGGGGGGGAGGGCAGCCCCAGCATTTT. Its translation: CASRDGGGGQPQHF.

The chain joins TRBV6-5 to TRBJ2-7; D remains ambiguous. The germline V gene has CDR1 MNHEY and CDR2 SVGAGI. This CDR3 is 13 amino acids long. V gave up 8 bases and J gave up 2 bases, with 13 bases separating them. CDR3 nucleotides: TGTGCCAGCCGGCCCAACCCCCCCTACGAGCAGTACTTC. As protein: CASRPNPPYEQYF.

The chain joins TRBV18 to TRBJ1-5; unclear D gene. Trimming pared 6 bases from V and 0 bases from J, leaving 9 bases between. The CDR3 is 14 residues long. Per germline, CDR1 KGHSH and CDR2 LQKENI. CDR3 bases: TGTGCCAGCTCCCCAGAGTTTAGCAATCAGCCCCAGCATTTT. Translation gives CASSPEFSNQPQHF.

In this sample, this clone turned up once. The gene calls are TRBV9 and TRBJ1-4, with 7 bases matching TRBD1. Germline CDR1 and CDR2: SGDLS and YYNGEE. This CDR3 contains 15 residues. V trimming: 4 bases; J trimming: 4 bases; junction bases outside the gene matches: 7. The CDR3 DNA is TGTGCCAGCAGCATCGGACAGGCACTTAATGAAAAACTGTTTTTT. It codes for CASSIGQALNEKLFF.

The chain joins TRBV6-1 to TRBJ1-2; 12 bases are a match to TRBD1. Germline-derived CDR1 and CDR2 are MNHNS and SASEGT. Trimming took 7 bases from V and 4 from J; bases not matched to a gene: 7. The CDR3 is 15 residues long. The CDR3 DNA is TGTGCCAGCACCCAGAGGGACAGGGGGCCCTATGGCTACACCTTC. Amino acids: CASTQRDRGPYGYTF.

The gene calls are TRBV20-1 and TRBJ2-7; D not certain. Trimming shortened V by 3 bases and J by 4 bases, and 7 bases separated the two germline ends. CDR1 and CDR2 from the germline V gene are DFQATT and SNEGSKA (reference sequence). The CDR3 is 11 amino acids. CDR3 residues: CSASSTYEQYF. In DNA, the CDR3 is TGCAGTGCTAGTTCAACGTACGAGCAGTACTTC.

CDR3 region: CASSSRQGAYEQYF. CDR3 nucleotides: TGTGCCAGCAGTTCCCGACAGGGGGCCTACGAGCAGTACTTC. The rearrangement joins TRBV27 to TRBJ2-5, with 9 bases fitting TRBD1. The better agreement between TRBJ2-7 and the DNA end casts doubt on the J call. Germline-derived CDR1 and CDR2 are MNHEY and SMNVEV (reference sequence). The CDR3 is made up of 14 amino acids.

The chain joins TRBV9 to TRBJ2-7; D gene unclear. Per germline, CDR1 SGDLS and CDR2 YYNGEE. This CDR3 is built from 11 residues. V was trimmed by 4 bases and J by 7 bases, leaving 9 bases between them. The CDR3 sequence: CASSSTSEQYF. For the CDR3, the DNA is TGTGCCAGCAGCTCAACGTCAGAGCAGTACTTC.

The chain employs TRBV7-2 and TRBJ2-3; no definite D call. The germline CDR1 and CDR2 sequences are SGHTA and FQGNSA. CDR3 length: 14 amino acids. V lost 2 bases to trimming and J lost 0 bases, with 6 bases between them. CDR3 DNA: TGTGCCAGCAGCTTATCTCCCAGCACAGATACGCAGTATTTT. The encoded protein is CASSLSPSTDTQYF.

The gene calls are TRBV30 and TRBJ2-7; D is possibly TRBD2 (6 bases). The V end was cut by 4 bases, the J end by 7 bases, with 11 bases between. The CDR3 loop spans 11 amino acids. Germline CDR1 reads GTSNPN; CDR2 reads SVGIG (reference sequence). CDR3 protein: CAWIGRDEQYF. The DNA of the CDR3 is TGTGCCTGGATCGGGCGGGATGAGCAGTACTTC.

This clone has only a few counts. The CDR3 DNA sequence: TGTGCCAGCAGCCAAGAGGGGAGCGGGAGGTTCCGATACGAGCAGTACTTC. Its protein is CASSQEGSGRFRYEQYF. This chain uses TRBV4-2 with TRBJ2-7; 9 positions agree with TRBD2. The junction had 10 bases not matched to a gene; V was cut back by 0 bases and J by 4 bases. CDR1 is LGHNA, CDR2 YNFKEQ, per germline. The CDR3 contains 17 residues.

This clone came up a few times. The genes are TRBV21-1 and TRBJ1-2. TRBV21-1 is given as a pseudogene. The CDR3 consists of 9 residues. CDR3 DNA: TGTGCCGTCTTCGGAGGCTACACCTTC. It codes for CAVFGGYTF.

The rearrangement joins TRBV5-4 to TRBJ2-7; D possibly matches TRBD1 or TRBD2 (5 bases each). The germline V and J ends were trimmed by 2 bases and 5 bases, with 11 bases remaining between them. This CDR3 has 13 residues. The germline V gene encodes CDR1 SGHNT and CDR2 YYREEE (reference sequence). The CDR3 DNA reads TGTGCCAGCAGCTTTGGGACCCTCAACGAGCAGTACTTC. Protein: CASSFGTLNEQYF.

V usage is TRBV18 and J usage is TRBJ1-1; D is unclear. This CDR3 is 13 amino acids long. From germline, CDR1 is KGHSH and CDR2 LQKENI. Trimming took 2 bases from V and 0 from J, leaving 4 bases between them. The CDR3, as DNA: TGTGCCAGCTCACCAATCCTGAACACTGAAGCTTTCTTT. This gives the protein CASSPILNTEAFF.

This chain connects TRBV29-1 to TRBJ2-3; D might be TRBD1 (6 bases). V dropped 6 bases and J dropped 1 base, with 14 bases sitting between them. Germline lookup yields CDR1 SQVTM and CDR2 ANQGSEA. This CDR3 contains 14 residues. This CDR3 reads CSVGQGLGTDTQYF. The CDR3 region has the DNA TGCAGCGTCGGCCAGGGGCTGGGCACAGATACGCAGTATTTT.

This chain uses TRBV7-2 with TRBJ2-7; D remains unclear. Germline assignment: CDR1 SGHTA and CDR2 FQGNSA. CDR3 length: 15 amino acids. Deletions cut 1 base from V and 5 bases from J, with 15 bases between. The CDR3 protein is CASSLEGHPANEQYF. For the CDR3, the DNA is TGTGCCAGCAGCTTAGAGGGCCACCCGGCCAACGAGCAGTACTTC.

This chain uses TRBV19 with TRBJ2-5, with 10 bases that match TRBD2. V shed 5 bases and J 5 bases; nucleotides not matched to a gene: 2. The length of the CDR3 is 13 residues. CDR1 and CDR2 (germline): LNHDA, SQIVND (reference sequence). This CDR3 is CASSSSGSETQYF. For the CDR3, the DNA is TGTGCCAGTAGTTCTAGCGGGAGTGAGACCCAGTACTTC.

CDR3 sequence (DNA): TGTGCCAGCAGCCCCTTGGGGCGCCCCGCGAACACCGGGGAGCTGTTTTTT. This gives the protein CASSPLGRPANTGELFF. The chain uses TRBV11-2 and TRBJ2-2; TRBD1 might be the D (5 bases). The V end lost 5 bases, the J end lost 0 bases, and 16 bases lay between the germline ends. Germline CDR1 SGHAT, CDR2 FQNNGV. This CDR3 contains 17 residues.

J is TRBJ2-7 and V is TRBV28; 13 bases are a match to TRBD2. Germline CDR1 and CDR2: MDHEN and SYDVKM. CDR3 size: 19 residues. The V segment lost 6 bases and the J segment 2 bases; nucleotides outside the gene matches: 16. CDR3 in DNA: TGTGCCAGCAGCTTGGGACCTACTAGCGGGAGGGCCAGGGCCTACGAGCAGTACTTC. It codes for CASSLGPTSGRARAYEQYF.